This TCR beta chain was identified during a study of CD4 and CD8 cells across lung adenocarcinoma regions. The V gene end was trimmed by 6 bases and the J gene end by 5 bases; junction bases not matched to a gene: 6. The CDR3 runs 14 residues. Germline CDR1 and CDR2: MNHNS and SASEGT. TCRdb processed the PCR reads anew with MiXCR; each CDR3 protein has one entry. Among about 12,000 distinct CDR3 sequences listed, roughly 44% were seen once. Samples came from patients with localized non-small cell lung adenocarcinoma. Sample: CD8+ T cells from the margin of a lung tumor. V gene TRBV6-1 combines with J gene TRBJ2-1; TRBD2 agrees at 8 bases. The TCR sequence derives from a male donor with lung adenocarcinoma. The CD4 and CD8 labels of this study may be unreliable. CDR3 protein: CASRRLAQNNEQFF. In DNA form, the CDR3 reads TGTGCCAGCAGGCGACTAGCGCAAAACAATGAGCAGTTCTTC.